The clone carrying this T cell receptor (beta chain) was picked up a small number of times. The data were taken from a study of beta chain features in type 1 diabetes. The CDR3 has 13 residues. Germline V gene lookup returns CDR1 MNHEY and CDR2 SVGAGI. The germline V and J ends were trimmed by 0 bases and 5 bases, with 8 bases remaining between them. The study reverse transcribed the entire isolated RNA, so it sequenced expressed TCRB transcripts. The protocol was immunoSEQ multiplex PCR, while the TCRdb copy is restricted to in-frame clones and leaves out a portion. The sample lists hundreds of thousands of clones; around a sixth were seen once.

Sequencing was done on a sample of naive CD4+ T cells from blood. The sequence was collected from a man aged 18 to 30 in good health. This chain links TRBV6-5 with TRBJ2-7; D not certain. The CDR3 region has the DNA TGTGCCAGCAGTTACTCCCGGGTTAACGAGCAGTACTTC. Its translation: CASSYSRVNEQYF.